Listed here are 4 T cell receptor beta chains from one sample, sequenced in a study of Ad26.COV2.S vaccination and SARS-CoV-2 variants. Here immunoSEQ multiplex PCR was the method, and the copy in TCRdb shows in-frame clones only, minus some. This sample yields some 190,000 clones, of which roughly 87% are seen a single time; 5% to 6.5% belongs to the top ten. The source material was peripheral blood, sampled after recovery from COVID-19. The source of these receptors is a human donor who had recovered from COVID-19.

The CDR3 here is CASTPQPYEQYF. Written as DNA, the CDR3 is TGCGCCAGCACCCCGCAACCCTACGAGCAGTACTTC. The J gene is TRBJ2-7, the V gene TRBV10-2; unclear D gene. The CDR3 has 12 amino acids. Per germline, CDR1 WSHSY and CDR2 SAAADI. V lost 7 bases and J 2 bases, leaving 9 bases between the germline ends.

V is TRBV29-1 and J is TRBJ2-7, with TRBD2 matching over 7 bases. From germline, CDR1 is SQVTM and CDR2 ANQGSEA. With 5 bases clipped from V and 0 bases from J, the junction kept 4 bases outside the gene matches. The CDR3 sequence is 13 residues long. The chain's CDR3 is CSVTSGASYEQYF. CDR3 DNA sequence: TGCAGCGTTACAAGCGGGGCCTCCTACGAGCAGTACTTC.

The chain is built from TRBV28 and TRBJ1-5, with unresolved D. The CDR3 covers 14 residues. Looked up from germline, CDR1 is MDHEN and CDR2 is SYDVKM. V was pared by 5 bases and J by 0 bases, with 8 bases between. CDR3 amino acids: CASSQVNSNQPQHF. The CDR3 DNA reads TGTGCCAGCAGTCAGGTTAATAGCAATCAGCCCCAGCATTTT. The full variable domain, rest sourced from reference TRBV28 and TRBJ1-5, is DVKVTQSSRYLVKRTGEKVFLECVQDMDHENMFWYRQDPGLGLRLIYFSYDVKMKEKGDIPEGYSVSREKKERFSLILESASTNQTSMYLCASSQVNSNQPQHFGDGTRLSIL.

This clone was detected once. This chain links TRBV11-2 with TRBJ2-7; 10 positions agree with TRBD2. Germline V gene lookup returns CDR1 SGHAT and CDR2 FQNNGV. After removal of 3 bases from V and 5 bases from J, the junction contained 10 bases not matched to a gene. CDR3 length equals 16 residues. CDR3 protein: CASSFWTSGTLHEQYF. CDR3 nucleotide sequence: TGTGCCAGCAGCTTCTGGACTAGCGGAACCCTCCACGAGCAGTACTTC.